The 13 T cell receptor beta chains below come from one sample, sequenced in a study of T cell repertoires in cytomegalovirus infection. TCRdb ran MiXCR on the reads and lists one entry per CDR3 protein. The sample records 200,000 to 300,000 distinct CDR3 sequences, roughly 15% being singletons. What was sequenced was PBMCs. These receptors were collected from a human donor in good health (CMV status not recorded). Some clones in this sample may be carry-over from other donors' samples.

The rearrangement links TRBV15 to TRBJ1-5; TRBD1 might be the D (5 bases). This CDR3 spans 13 amino acids. The germline V gene encodes CDR1 LNHNV and CDR2 YYDKDF (reference sequence). Trimming stripped 8 bases from V and 0 bases from J, with 8 bases between. This chain's CDR3 is CATFDSSNQPQHF. The CDR3, as DNA: TGTGCCACCTTTGACAGTAGCAATCAGCCCCAGCATTTT.

This clonotype appeared many times. The V and J genes are TRBV7-8 and TRBJ2-5, with TRBD2 as a possible D gene (6 bases). Germline CDR1 SGHVS, CDR2 FQNEAQ. The CDR3 consists of 11 residues. Deletions cut 4 bases from V and 11 bases from J, with 11 bases between. This CDR3 reads CASSSREVQYF. The DNA of the CDR3 is TGTGCCAGCAGCTCCAGGGAGGTGCAGTACTTC.

This chain joins TRBV5-6 and TRBJ2-1; D is ambiguous. The CDR3 sequence is 15 residues long. Germline loops: CDR1 SGHDT, CDR2 YYEEEE. Trimming stripped 3 bases from V and 4 bases from J, with 14 bases between. DNA of the CDR3: TGTGCCAGCAGCTCGTGGCGGCGTGGGTACAATGAGCAGTTCTTC. This gives the protein CASSSWRRGYNEQFF.

This clonotype has at least ten counts. V and J are TRBV7-2 and TRBJ2-7; the D is unclear. Trimming left V 2 bases short and J 1 base short, with 6 bases between. The CDR3 is 13 residues long. The germline V gene has CDR1 SGHTA and CDR2 FQGNSA. The CDR3 reads CASSLHRSYEQYF. CDR3 coding DNA: TGTGCCAGCAGCTTACACAGATCCTACGAGCAGTACTTC.

This clonotype showed up many times. The rearrangement links TRBV7-9 to TRBJ2-5; TRBD1 matches 8 bases. Germline values: CDR1 SEHNR, CDR2 FQNEAQ (reference sequence). The CDR3 is 14 residues long. V shed 5 bases and J 5 bases; nucleotides not matched to a gene: 7. The CDR3 DNA sequence: TGTGCCAGCAGCAAAGATGGGGACAGGGAGACCCAGTACTTC. It yields the protein CASSKDGDRETQYF.

This clonotype was seen repeatedly, ten times or more. The chain links TRBV5-4 to TRBJ2-6; 7 nucleotides match TRBD1. V was clipped by 5 bases and J by 4 bases; unmatched bases: 6. Germline-derived CDR1 and CDR2 are SGHNT and YYREEE (reference sequence). The CDR3 runs to 15 residues. CDR3 sequence reads: CASRPTGTGANVLTF. The CDR3 coding sequence is TGTGCCAGCAGGCCGACAGGGACCGGGGCCAACGTCCTGACTTTC.

At least ten counts were recorded for this clonotype. The chain is built from TRBV7-3 and TRBJ1-6; a possible D gene is TRBD1 (6 bases). The CDR3 runs to 13 residues. Deletions cut 3 bases from V and 10 bases from J, with 10 bases between. The V gene's germline CDR1 is SGHTA and CDR2 FQGTGA. This CDR3 reads CASSFDRQSPLHF. The CDR3, as DNA: TGTGCCAGCAGCTTTGACAGGCAATCACCCCTCCACTTT.

This chain links TRBV6-2 or TRBV6-3 with TRBJ2-2, with 7 bases that match TRBD2. The CDR3 has 18 residues. The germline V gene encodes CDR1 MNHEY and CDR2 SVGEGT. V was clipped by 1 base and J by 3 bases; unmatched bases: 11. The CDR3: CASSYWPRLAEDTGELFF. The DNA of the CDR3 is TGTGCCAGCAGTTACTGGCCGCGACTAGCCGAGGACACCGGGGAGCTGTTTTTT.

This clonotype has a handful of counts. In DNA form, the CDR3 reads TGTGCCAGCAGCTTGTCTCCGGGTGCGAACACCGGGGAGCTGTTTTTT. Its protein is CASSLSPGANTGELFF. V is TRBV5-4 and J is TRBJ2-2; no clear D. Per the germline V gene, CDR1 is SGHNT and CDR2 is YYREEE (reference sequence). This CDR3 has 16 amino acids. Trimming stripped 1 base from V and 0 bases from J, with 10 bases between. Full variable domain (missing parts from reference TRBV5-4 and TRBJ2-2): ETGVTQSPTHLIKTRGQQVTLRCSSQSGHNTVSWYQQALGQGPQFIFQYYREEENGRGNFPPRFSGLQFPNYSSELNVNALELDDSALYLCASSLSPGANTGELFFGEGSRLTVL.

This clonotype occurred a few times. The V and J genes are TRBV6-2 or TRBV6-3 and TRBJ1-5; 9 bases fit TRBD1. With 9 bases clipped from V and 4 bases from J, the junction kept 7 bases outside the gene matches. Per germline, CDR1 MNHEY and CDR2 SVGEGT. The CDR3 consists of 14 residues. CDR3 residues: CASSVDRGNQPQHF. In DNA, the CDR3 is TGTGCCAGTTCTGTTGACAGGGGGAATCAGCCCCAGCATTTT.

In this sample, this clonotype turned up a few times. In DNA form, the CDR3 reads TGTGCCAGCAGTTTGGGGGTTGAAGCTTTCTTT. Its translation: CASSLGVEAFF. This rearrangement joins TRBV28 to TRBJ1-1; a weak D match, TRBD1 (5 bases). V was pared by 3 bases and J by 7 bases, with 6 bases between. The CDR3 totals 11 residues. Germline CDR1 reads MDHEN; CDR2 reads SYDVKM.

The table lists this clonotype with a few counts. The chain recombines TRBV29-1 with TRBJ1-2, with D possibly matching TRBD1 (6 bases). This CDR3 region has 14 residues. The germline CDR1 and CDR2 sequences are SQVTM and ANQGSEA. V was pared by 7 bases and J by 7 bases, with 22 bases between. The CDR3 loop is CSAGLVGAQGGYTF. The CDR3 nucleotides are TGCAGCGCCGGCCTAGTGGGGGCGCAGGGTGGCTACACCTTC.

This clonotype was detected ten times or more. The conserved phenylalanine or tryptophan normally closing the CDR3 is absent here, so this likely arose from a read error. The limits of the CDR3 on the DNA are not certain, so only TCRdb's listed CDR3 is given. The chain couples TRBV27 to TRBJ1-1. The CDR3 adds up to 11 amino acids, both ends counted. Germline V gene data show CDR1 as MNHEY and CDR2 as SMNVEV (reference sequence). The CDR3 loop is CASSLPSEPKI.